This T cell receptor (beta chain) comes out of a study of spatial heterogeneity in lung cancer. Looking at the study overall: The average appearance count of each unique TCR and UMI combination in raw reads was more than 9.5.

Study results and caveats: Tracking of tumor mutation counts was seen in expanded intratumoral alpha and beta TCR counts.

This clonotype qualifies as medium-sized. Its antigen is still unknown. Time point meaning: sample taken at primary tumor resection. Samples were donated by 72 untreated early-stage non-small cell lung cancer patients. Whole RNA was taken from tumor, nontumor lung or frozen PBMC; it was then sequenced unsorted. The library protocol tagged each TCR cDNA with a unique molecular identifier. TCRdb itself ran the 5' RACE reads through MiXCR, one entry per CDR3 protein. The sample consists of 7,500 or so distinct CDR3 sequences, 11% to 15% of them appearing once. The CDR3 spans 14 residues. V gave up 5 bases and J gave up 6 bases, with 19 bases separating them. Germline CDR1 and CDR2: DFQATT and SNEGSKA (reference sequence).

The chain is built from TRBV20-1 and TRBJ1-1, with D uncertain. The sequence was obtained from a female donor with early-stage non-small cell lung cancer. The sequences come from lung tumor tissue, collected at surgery. The CDR3 DNA follows: TGCAGTGCTCCCCGCCGCCTGGAAAAGGCTGAAGCTTTCTTT. Protein sequence: CSAPRRLEKAEAFF.